This TCR beta chain was recovered during a study of human CD4 T cells and Enterobacteriaceae. Sorting took every CD4+ cell except CD45RA+CCR7+CD95- naive cells, reaching over 95% purity. Healthy donor blood came from Swiss blood donation centers. Before sorting, cells positive for CD8, CD14, CD16, CD56, CD19 or bright CD25 were removed. This CDR3 has 15 residues. V was clipped by 2 bases and J by 5 bases, with 12 bases between them. Germline V gives CDR1 SGHAT, CDR2 FQNNGV. Ex vivo total memory CD4+ cells were sequenced at deep level. Assay used: immunoSEQ multiplex PCR; TCRdb lists only in-frame clones, some missing. Of some 29,000 clones detected, 82% appear once; the ten largest clones hold 1.5% to 2%.

This chain links TRBV11-2 with TRBJ2-2; D remains ambiguous. The TCR comes from a human donor in good health. Sequencing was carried out using memory CD4+ T cells from blood. CDR3 DNA: TGTGCCAGCAGCTTAATAGGGCAGGCGACCGGGGAGCTGTTTTTT. It translates to CASSLIGQATGELFF.